Below, 17 T cell receptor beta chains from the same sample are listed, as sequenced in a study of blood T cell repertoires in COVID-19 (dated by TCRdb to 2019 to 2021). Library generation was performed with the immunoSEQ multiplex PCR assay. Here the immuneACCESS table is served through TCRdb, limited to in-frame sequences with V and J called. Missing clones are a known gap in these copies; in checked studies unresolved V genes cover under half, and the rest lacks a known reason. This sample lists about 50,000 clones; around 80% were detected once. 26% of the sample belongs to the ten largest clones. Sequencing input: peripheral blood. These receptor sequences come from a woman aged 80 or older with COVID-19, enrolled during active disease.

The chain combines TRBV27 with TRBJ2-3; 12 bases map to TRBD2. This CDR3 spans 18 amino acids. The germline CDR1 and CDR2 sequences are MNHEY and SMNVEV (reference sequence). J gave up 5 bases and V 5 bases, and 14 bases lay outside the gene matches. CDR3 protein: CASSPGVPSGRAIDTQYF. The DNA of the CDR3 is TGTGCCAGCAGTCCCGGGGTGCCTAGCGGGAGGGCCATAGATACGCAGTATTTT.

This chain connects TRBV15 to TRBJ2-3; 8 nucleotides match TRBD2. From germline, CDR1 is LNHNV and CDR2 YYDKDF (reference sequence). The V segment lost 0 bases and the J segment 0 bases; nucleotides outside the gene matches: 5. The length of the CDR3 is 17 residues. CDR3 nucleotide sequence: TGTGCCACCAGCAGAGATAGGTCGGGAGGGAGCACAGATACGCAGTATTTT. Encoded protein: CATSRDRSGGSTDTQYF.

This clone came up once. The CDR3: CASSAGVGGANVLTF. CDR3 bases: TGCGCCAGCAGCGCGGGGGTAGGTGGGGCCAACGTCCTGACTTTC. V usage is TRBV5-1 and J usage is TRBJ2-6, with 7 nucleotides matching TRBD2. Unmatched junction bases numbered 4, after V lost 4 bases and J lost 3 bases. In germline, CDR1 is SGHRS, CDR2 YFSETQ. This CDR3 contains 15 residues.

The chain has TRBV5-1 and TRBJ2-7; 9 nucleotides line up with TRBD2. The CDR3 runs 15 residues. Germline CDR1 SGHRS, CDR2 YFSETQ. The V and J ends lost 4 bases and 3 bases, in that order; junction bases with no gene match: 8. CDR3 loop: CASSLGASGVYEQYF. The CDR3 DNA reads as TGCGCCAGCAGCCTGGGGGCTAGCGGGGTCTACGAGCAGTACTTC.

The CDR3 reads CASSLPLAGGYNEQFF. The DNA of the CDR3 is TGTGCCAGCAGCTTGCCGCTAGCGGGAGGGTACAATGAGCAGTTCTTC. The J gene is TRBJ2-1, the V gene TRBV5-4, with 12 bases lining up with TRBD2. The junction had 3 bases not matched to a gene; V was cut back by 1 base and J by 4 bases. The CDR3 extends over 16 amino acids. The germline V gene encodes CDR1 SGHNT and CDR2 YYREEE (reference sequence).

This clone appeared a few times. The V gene is TRBV19, the J gene TRBJ1-2; TRBD1 agrees at 7 bases. The CDR3 spans 16 residues. Losses at the gene ends were 6 bases for V and 2 bases for J; bases not matched to a gene: 12. The germline V gene encodes CDR1 LNHDA and CDR2 SQIVND (reference sequence). The CDR3 nucleotides read TGTGCCAGTAGGATTCAGAGACAGGGAACGAACTATGGCTACACCTTC. Translating it yields CASRIQRQGTNYGYTF.

CDR3 sequence: CASSTGSGTALETQYF. In DNA, the CDR3 is TGCGCCAGCAGCACGGGGAGCGGGACCGCCTTAGAGACCCAGTACTTC. The chain uses TRBV5-1 and TRBJ2-5; 7 nucleotides align to TRBD2. The CDR3 loop spans 16 amino acids. The J segment lost 4 bases and the V segment lost 4 bases, leaving 13 bases of the junction unmatched. CDR1 and CDR2 from the germline V gene are SGHRS and YFSETQ.

V usage is TRBV6-5 and J usage is TRBJ2-1; D possibly corresponds to TRBD2 (5 bases). This CDR3 has 15 residues. V dropped 5 bases and J dropped 0 bases, with 11 bases sitting between them. The germline V gene has CDR1 MNHEY and CDR2 SVGAGI. CDR3 bases: TGTGCCAGCAGTCCCCGGGGTGACTCCTACAATGAGCAGTTCTTC. It translates to CASSPRGDSYNEQFF.

The CDR3 loop is CASSYWTGATEAFF. Here the CDR3 DNA reads TGTGCCAGCAGTTACTGGACAGGGGCCACTGAAGCTTTCTTT. The gene calls are TRBV6-5 and TRBJ1-1; 9 positions match TRBD1. CDR1 and CDR2 (germline): MNHEY, SVGAGI. V lost 1 base to trimming and J lost 4 bases; unmatched junction nucleotides: 1. The CDR3 is 14 residues long.

This sequence joins TRBV12-3 or TRBV12-4 and TRBJ1-1, with a weak D call TRBD1 (6 bases). The V and J ends lost 1 base and 10 bases respectively, with 10 bases between them. This CDR3 is 12 amino acids long. CDR3 protein: CASSLGTAVAFF. For the CDR3, the DNA is TGTGCCAGCAGTTTAGGGACAGCGGTAGCTTTCTTT.

J is TRBJ1-5 and V is TRBV6-1; TRBD1 might be the D (5 bases). The CDR3 length is 16 residues. V was trimmed by 1 base and J by 1 base, leaving 11 bases between them. Per germline, CDR1 MNHNS and CDR2 SASEGT. The CDR3 protein is CASSEDRIRSNQPQHF. CDR3 nucleotides: TGTGCCAGCAGTGAAGACAGGATCAGAAGCAATCAGCCCCAGCATTTT.

Turning to this clone: The junction differs from germline at one of its ends, possibly a read error. V usage is TRBV4-1 and J usage is TRBJ2-6, with D uncertain. CDR1 and CDR2 from the germline V gene are MGHRA and YSYEKL. The CDR3 covers 18 residues. Here the CDR3 reads CASTQWHSPFSGANVLTF. For the CDR3, the DNA is TGCGCCAGCACCCAATGGCACAGCCCATTCTCTGGGGCCAACGTCCTGACTTTC.

This clone was seen more than once but under ten times. J is TRBJ2-3 and V is TRBV7-8, with D possibly TRBD2 on 5 matching bases. Germline CDR1 and CDR2: SGHVS and FQNEAQ. V lost 7 bases and J lost 0, with 17 bases in between. There are 16 residues in the CDR3. CDR3 in amino acids: CASIPIRDRSTDTQYF. The CDR3 DNA reads TGTGCCAGCATTCCAATACGGGATAGGAGCACAGATACGCAGTATTTT.

The V call is TRBV10-1, the J call TRBJ2-1; TRBD2 matches at 11 bases. The germline V gene encodes CDR1 WNHNN and CDR2 SYGVQD (reference sequence). CDR3 size: 15 residues. With 2 bases clipped from V and 3 bases from J, the junction kept 0 bases outside the gene matches. CDR3 sequence: CASSEGLAGYNEQFF. CDR3 DNA: TGCGCCAGCAGTGAGGGACTAGCGGGCTACAATGAGCAGTTCTTC.

The chain combines TRBV28 with TRBJ1-2, with 9 bases aligning to TRBD1. The CDR3 is made up of 13 amino acids. Trimming cost V 5 bases and J 7 bases; bases outside gene matches: 5. Per the germline V gene, CDR1 is MDHEN and CDR2 is SYDVKM. CDR3 amino acids: CASSQQGALGYTF. CDR3 DNA: TGTGCCAGCAGTCAACAGGGGGCGCTTGGCTACACCTTC.

V is TRBV18 and J is TRBJ2-5; a weak D match, TRBD2 (5 bases). V shed 1 base and J shed 5 bases, with 8 bases lying between them. Per germline, CDR1 KGHSH and CDR2 LQKENI. The CDR3 consists of 13 residues. The CDR3 bases are TGTGCCAGCTCACCACGGCGGGCGGAGACCCAGTACTTC. It is translated as CASSPRRAETQYF.

V is TRBV5-5 and J is TRBJ1-2; 10 nucleotides agree with TRBD1. Trimming at V came to 4 bases and at J to 5 bases, leaving 5 bases not matched to a gene. The germline CDR1 and CDR2 sequences are SGHKS and YYEKEE (reference sequence). The length of the CDR3 is 14 residues. The chain's CDR3 is CASSPGTGAYGYTF. Here the CDR3 DNA reads TGTGCCAGCAGCCCCGGGACAGGGGCTTATGGCTACACCTTC.